The 7 T cell receptor beta chains below come from one sample, sequenced in a study of blood T cells in healthy people across ages. A second PCR of 7 to 11 cycles used a sample-barcoded 5' primer and a J-beta primer mix. MiXCR, run by TCRdb on the 5' RACE reads, gives a single entry per CDR3 protein. The profile covers around 2 million distinct CDR3 sequences, with roughly 43% appearing a single time and approximately 22% taken by the ten largest. The sequencing input was blood. These receptors all come from a human donor in good health.

The V and J genes are TRBV18 and TRBJ1-1; possible D gene TRBD1, 6 bases. From germline, CDR1 is KGHSH and CDR2 LQKENI. Trimming shortened V by 6 bases and J by 1 base, and 15 bases separated the two germline ends. CDR3 length: 15 amino acids. The CDR3 region has the DNA TGTGCCAGCTCCCCCGGACAGCCCACGAACACTGAAGCTTTCTTT. It codes for CASSPGQPTNTEAFF.

The sample holds a few counts of this clonotype. One junction end disagrees with the germline gene, perhaps due to a read error. The chain recombines TRBV10-2 with TRBJ1-2; the D is unclear. The CDR3 covers 12 residues. From germline, CDR1 is WSHSY and CDR2 SAAADI. For the CDR3, the DNA is TGCGCCAGCAGTCAGTCGGACGGAGGCTACACCTTC. This codes for CASSQSDGGYTF.

CDR3 loop: CASSKGRGINEQYF. Written as DNA, the CDR3 is TGTGCCAGCAGCAAAGGGCGGGGGATCAACGAGCAGTACTTC. The chain employs TRBV21-1 and TRBJ2-5; the table's TRBD1 call for D was not verified on the DNA. The last part of the DNA fits TRBJ2-7 better; the J call may be wrong. TRBV21-1 is a pseudogene. The CDR3 spans 14 residues.

The chain uses TRBV6-2 or TRBV6-3 and TRBJ2-2; D may be TRBD2 (6 bases). Trimming stripped 4 bases from V and 4 bases from J, with 10 bases between. Germline lookup yields CDR1 MNHEY and CDR2 SVGEGT. CDR3 length: 14 residues. CDR3 in DNA: TGTGCCAGCAGTTCGGGAGCGAGCACCGGGGAGCTGTTTTTT. Translating it yields CASSSGASTGELFF.

V is TRBV15 and J is TRBJ1-1; 10 bases agree with TRBD1. CDR1 and CDR2 (germline): LNHNV, YYDKDF (reference sequence). Trimming at V came to 2 bases and at J to 7 bases, leaving 7 bases not matched to a gene. The CDR3 covers 15 residues. CDR3 region: CATSRLPRDRGEAFF. The CDR3 region has the DNA TGTGCCACCAGCAGATTACCCCGGGACAGGGGTGAAGCTTTCTTT.

V gene TRBV20-1 combines with J gene TRBJ1-4; tentative D call: TRBD1 (6 bases). V lost 1 base, J lost 4 bases, and 16 bases lay in between. The V gene's germline CDR1 is DFQATT and CDR2 SNEGSKA (reference sequence). The CDR3 spans 16 residues. CDR3 DNA: TGCAGTGCTAGAGTGGCAGGGGCGCTGAATAATGAAAAACTGTTTTTT. It codes for CSARVAGALNNEKLFF.

This clonotype has just a few counts. The rearrangement uses TRBV6-2 or TRBV6-3 and TRBJ2-1; 9 nucleotides match TRBD1. J lost 15 bases, V lost 0 bases, and 3 bases had no gene match. This CDR3 region has 12 residues. Looked up from germline, CDR1 is MNHEY and CDR2 is SVGEGT. Written as DNA, the CDR3 is TGTGCCAGCAGTTACTCTGCGGGACAGGGGTTCTTC. This sequence encodes CASSYSAGQGFF.